The 30 T cell receptor beta chains below come from one sample, sequenced in a study of T cell repertoires in cytomegalovirus infection. One entry per CDR3 protein, called by TCRdb with MiXCR from the reads. The table shows 250,000 to 350,000 distinct CDR3 sequences, with more than 20% occurring only once. The source material was PBMCs. The source of these receptors is a human donor in good health (CMV status not recorded). Some clones in this sample may be carry-over from other donors' samples.

The gene calls are TRBV28 and TRBJ1-1; no clear D. V lost 7 bases to trimming and J lost 4 bases, with 7 bases between them. The CDR3 consists of 11 residues. CDR1 is MDHEN, CDR2 SYDVKM, per germline. CDR3 DNA sequence: TGTGCCAGCACTGGGCGCACTGAAGCTTTCTTT. This codes for CASTGRTEAFF.

The chain has TRBV29-1 and TRBJ2-1, with a tentative D call TRBD1 (6 bases). Germline V gene sequence: CDR1 SQVTM, CDR2 ANQGSEA. The length of the CDR3 is 14 residues. Trimming removed 6 bases at V and 2 bases at J, with 14 bases between. CDR3 residues: CSVGATSPYNEQFF. The DNA of the CDR3 is TGCAGCGTGGGGGCTACCTCCCCCTACAATGAGCAGTTCTTC.

This clonotype was seen only a few times. The gene calls are TRBV7-6 and TRBJ2-2; 7 bases fit TRBD2. Germline V gene data show CDR1 as SGHVS and CDR2 as FNYEAQ. J lost 6 bases, V lost 5 bases, and 12 bases had no gene match. CDR3 size: 16 residues. The CDR3 DNA is TGTGCCAGCAGCCTGGGGGGGAGCCGATTTGCCGGGGAGCTGTTTTTT. Residues: CASSLGGSRFAGELFF.

CDR3 amino acids: CSVEDRPRPGNTIYF. CDR3 DNA sequence: TGCAGCGTTGAGGACAGGCCTAGGCCCGGAAACACCATATATTTT. This chain uses TRBV29-1 with TRBJ1-3; TRBD1 agrees at 7 bases. The CDR3 runs to 15 residues. The germline CDR1 and CDR2 sequences are SQVTM and ANQGSEA. V shed 3 bases, J shed 4 bases, and the junction held 9 bases outside the gene matches.

This clonotype was detected only a few times. The V call is TRBV28, the J call TRBJ2-7, with 9 bases fitting TRBD1. CDR3 length: 14 amino acids. Germline V lookup: CDR1 MDHEN, CDR2 SYDVKM. The V gene end was trimmed by 6 bases and the J gene end by 4 bases; junction bases not matched to a gene: 7. The CDR3 nucleotides read TGTGCCAGCAGCAGGGACAGGGTAGTTTACGAGCAGTACTTC. Translation gives CASSRDRVVYEQYF.

V and J are TRBV3-1 and TRBJ2-7; 7 bases match TRBD1. Germline CDR1 LGHDT, CDR2 YNNKEL (reference sequence). There are 16 residues in the CDR3. V shed 0 bases and J 2 bases; nucleotides not matched to a gene: 7. This CDR3 reads CASSQDTAQGAYEQYF. CDR3 DNA: TGTGCCAGCAGCCAAGATACGGCCCAGGGGGCCTACGAGCAGTACTTC.

This clonotype was picked up one time. The chain uses TRBV7-3 and TRBJ2-3; TRBD1 might be the D (5 bases). Looked up from germline, CDR1 is SGHTA and CDR2 is FQGTGA. The CDR3 is 16 residues long. Trimming removed 5 bases at V and 2 bases at J, with 17 bases between. CDR3: CASSKGHGLNTDTQYF. CDR3 bases: TGTGCCAGCAGCAAAGGACACGGTCTAAACACAGATACGCAGTATTTT.

In this sample, this clonotype turned up a few times. The chain carries TRBV7-9 and TRBJ1-6; 10 bases agree with TRBD1. V lost 5 bases, J lost 6 bases, and 4 bases stayed unmatched. The CDR3 length is 15 residues. Germline V gene lookup returns CDR1 SEHNR and CDR2 FQNEAQ (reference sequence). CDR3: CASSRDRGGNSPLHF. CDR3 coding DNA: TGTGCCAGCAGCCGGGACAGGGGAGGTAATTCACCCCTCCACTTT.

This clonotype was seen ten or more times. This chain joins TRBV7-2 and TRBJ2-7; D gene ambiguous. The CDR3 has 14 residues. V was clipped by 2 bases and J by 4 bases, with 12 bases between them. From germline, CDR1 is SGHTA and CDR2 FQGNSA. The CDR3 sequence is CASSLMYSSYEQYF. CDR3 DNA sequence: TGTGCCAGCAGCTTAATGTACTCAAGTTACGAGCAGTACTTC.

This clonotype was seen a handful of times. The chain is built from TRBV19 and TRBJ1-5; no definite D call. CDR3 length: 17 amino acids. Trimming cost V 7 bases and J 1 base, with 20 bases left between them. In germline, CDR1 is LNHDA, CDR2 SQIVND (reference sequence). CDR3 amino acids: CASTQDRNRWSNQPQHF. Here the CDR3 DNA reads TGTGCCAGTACCCAGGATCGGAATAGGTGGAGCAATCAGCCCCAGCATTTT.

This chain links TRBV12-3 or TRBV12-4 with TRBJ2-7; no clear D. V lost 5 bases, J lost 2 bases, and 13 bases lay in between. This CDR3 has 14 amino acids. The CDR3 is CASSPNFGAYEQYF. CDR3 sequence (DNA): TGTGCCAGCAGTCCGAACTTCGGAGCCTACGAGCAGTACTTC.

Only a few counts were recorded for this clonotype. The V gene is TRBV6-5, the J gene TRBJ2-7; 7 bases match TRBD2. Per germline, CDR1 MNHEY and CDR2 SVGAGI. V dropped 7 bases and J dropped 7; count of bases not matched to a gene: 10. The CDR3 totals 13 residues. CDR3 amino acids: CASNKRDLGEQYF. The DNA for the CDR3 is TGTGCCAGCAACAAGCGGGACCTTGGGGAGCAGTACTTC.

V gene TRBV7-3 combines with J gene TRBJ2-7; 10 nucleotides match TRBD1. The CDR3 length is 15 residues. The germline V gene has CDR1 SGHTA and CDR2 FQGTGA. J was trimmed by 6 bases and V by 0 bases; bases with no gene match: 5. The CDR3 DNA reads TGTGCCAGCAGCTTAACGGGGGACAGGGGCTCCGAGCAGTACTTC. Translation: CASSLTGDRGSEQYF.

This clonotype has ten or more counts. V is TRBV6-1 and J is TRBJ2-1, with D maybe TRBD1 (5 bases). This CDR3 is 13 amino acids long. From germline, CDR1 is MNHNS and CDR2 SASEGT. Trimming took off 4 bases at V and 5 bases at J, with 9 bases between the two ends. CDR3 residues: CASSGQGNNEQFF. The CDR3 nucleotides are TGTGCCAGCAGTGGGCAGGGCAACAATGAGCAGTTCTTC.

The CDR3 protein is CASRQGALSNQPQHF. Written as DNA, the CDR3 is TGTGCCAGTAGACAGGGGGCGCTTAGCAATCAGCCCCAGCATTTT. The chain employs TRBV19 and TRBJ1-5, with TRBD1 identical over 9 bases. Trimming removed 6 bases from V and 0 bases from J; junction bases left unmatched: 3. The CDR3 consists of 15 residues. CDR1 LNHDA and CDR2 SQIVND come from the germline V gene (reference sequence).

The J gene is TRBJ2-5, the V gene TRBV6-6; 8 nucleotides line up with TRBD2. CDR3 length equals 15 residues. CDR1 and CDR2 (germline): MNHNY, SVGAGI (reference sequence). The trim removed 4 bases at V and 5 bases at J, leaving 9 bases unmatched. This CDR3 reads CASSLRAGAVETQYF. The DNA of the CDR3 is TGTGCCAGCAGTTTAAGAGCGGGAGCTGTGGAGACCCAGTACTTC.

This clonotype was observed a handful of times. The CDR3 region is CASSQGAGKGAFF. Written as DNA, the CDR3 is TGTGCCAGCAGCCAAGGGGCGGGAAAGGGAGCTTTCTTT. The J gene is TRBJ1-1, the V gene TRBV3-1, with D unclear. The CDR3 sequence is 13 residues long. In germline, CDR1 is LGHDT, CDR2 YNNKEL (reference sequence). The germline V and J ends were trimmed by 1 base and 10 bases, with 13 bases remaining between them.

V usage is TRBV10-1 and J usage is TRBJ2-1; 12 nucleotides align to TRBD1. The germline V gene encodes CDR1 WNHNN and CDR2 SYGVQD (reference sequence). The CDR3 spans 16 residues. Germline trimming cut 6 bases from V and 7 bases from J; bases unmatched to any gene: 10. The CDR3, as DNA: TGCGCCAGCAGCTCCGGGACAGGGGGCAACAATAATGAGCAGTTCTTC. Its translation is CASSSGTGGNNNEQFF.

The rearrangement links TRBV7-9 to TRBJ1-5, with TRBD1 matching 7 bases. CDR1 and CDR2 (germline): SEHNR, FQNEAQ (reference sequence). CDR3 length: 17 residues. After removal of 4 bases from V and 2 bases from J, the junction contained 11 bases not matched to a gene. CDR3 sequence reads: CASSSAGGILGNQPQHF. The CDR3 coding sequence is TGTGCCAGCAGCTCCGCAGGGGGGATATTAGGCAATCAGCCCCAGCATTTT.

The DNA for the CDR3 is TGTGCCAGCAGCTCCACCTGGGGGGAGGGGAATGGCAATCAGCCCCAGCATTTT. Translation gives CASSSTWGEGNGNQPQHF. The J gene is TRBJ1-5, the V gene TRBV7-9; TRBD1 might be the D (5 bases). Per germline, CDR1 SEHNR and CDR2 FQNEAQ (reference sequence). V was cut by 4 bases and J by 2 bases, with 21 bases left in between. This CDR3 is 18 amino acids long.

This clonotype was seen a few times. V is TRBV6-2 or TRBV6-3 and J is TRBJ1-5; 8 bases agree with TRBD1. Trimming took 4 bases from V and 2 from J; bases not matched to a gene: 4. CDR1 and CDR2 from the germline V gene are MNHEY and SVGEGT. The CDR3 extends over 15 amino acids. The DNA of the CDR3 is TGTGCCAGCAGTTCAGGGGGCGCGGGCAATCAGCCCCAGCATTTT. Its translation is CASSSGGAGNQPQHF.

As regards this clonotype: A read error may explain this, as a much larger clone is one base away. The chain uses TRBV6-5 and TRBJ2-2, with D perhaps TRBD2 (6 bases). The CDR3 length is 15 residues. Germline loops: CDR1 MNHEY, CDR2 SVGAGI. Between the trimmed V and J ends, which lost 6 bases and 1 base, there was a span of 12 bases. CDR3 nucleotide sequence: TGTGCCAGCAGATTTAGCGGAGTGAACACCGGGGAGCTGTTTTTT. Translated, it gives CASRFSGVNTGELFF.

This clonotype has only a few counts. The V call is TRBV15, the J call TRBJ2-5, with a weak D call TRBD1 (7 bases). The CDR3 has 15 amino acids. Germline V gene lookup returns CDR1 LNHNV and CDR2 YYDKDF (reference sequence). V gave up 5 bases and J gave up 1 base, with 14 bases separating them. As DNA, the CDR3 is TGTGCCACCAGCGGGGGGACAGCGGTCCAAGAGACCCAGTACTTC. Protein: CATSGGTAVQETQYF.

This clonotype occurred many times. The chain combines TRBV7-9 with TRBJ1-3; D call uncertain. The CDR3 extends over 14 amino acids. From germline, CDR1 is SEHNR and CDR2 FQNEAQ (reference sequence). The V end lost 5 bases, the J end lost 2 bases, and 10 bases lay between the germline ends. The CDR3 DNA follows: TGTGCCAGCAGCCGCGGCGAAGCTGGAAACACCATATATTTT. It specifies CASSRGEAGNTIYF.

This clonotype has at least ten counts. The chain carries TRBV7-2 and TRBJ2-7, with D perhaps matching TRBD2 (6 bases). V was clipped by 1 base and J by 8 bases, with 24 bases between them. Germline V gives CDR1 SGHTA, CDR2 FQGNSA. The CDR3 consists of 17 residues. For the CDR3, the DNA is TGTGCCAGCAGCTTAGGGGGGGTGGGACGAGTTCTTACGCAGCAGTACTTC. Translation gives CASSLGGVGRVLTQQYF.

The chain has TRBV19 and TRBJ2-6, with D perhaps being TRBD1 or TRBD2 (6 bases each). The CDR3 is 16 amino acids. The germline CDR1 and CDR2 sequences are LNHDA and SQIVND (reference sequence). With 5 bases removed from V and 0 bases from J, the gap between germline ends came to 11 bases. In nucleotides, the CDR3 is TGTGCCAGTAGTGCGGGACAAGCCTCTGGGGCCAACGTCCTGACTTTC. It codes for CASSAGQASGANVLTF.

V and J are TRBV28 and TRBJ1-2, with TRBD1 matching 7 bases. The CDR3 extends over 15 amino acids. V was clipped by 2 bases and J by 4 bases; unmatched bases: 7. CDR1 MDHEN and CDR2 SYDVKM come from the germline V gene. The CDR3 nucleotides read TGTGCCAGCAGTTTAGAGGGGGCGCCTGGCTATGGCTACACCTTC. Translated, it gives CASSLEGAPGYGYTF.

Many counts were recorded for this clonotype. The junction departs from germline at one end; a sequencing error may be responsible. This chain uses TRBV7-2 with TRBJ2-7; no clear D gene. CDR1 and CDR2 (germline): SGHTA, FQGNSA. The CDR3 is 11 residues long. The CDR3 nucleotides read TGTGCCAGCAGCTCATTATACGCGCAGTACTTC. This codes for CASSSLYAQYF.

This clonotype was seen many times. This chain joins TRBV7-6 and TRBJ1-2, with a weak D call TRBD1 (5 bases). Trimming left V 5 bases short and J 11 bases short, with 15 bases between. The length of the CDR3 is 12 residues. Germline V gives CDR1 SGHVS, CDR2 FNYEAQ. CDR3: CASSASVGDYTF. CDR3 in DNA: TGTGCCAGCAGCGCCTCAGTGGGGGATTACACCTTC. Complete variable domain (other parts from reference TRBV7-6 and TRBJ1-2): GAGVSQSPRYKVTKRGQDVALRCDPISGHVSLYWYRQALGQGPEFLTYFNYEAQQDKSGLPNDRFSAERPEGSISTLTIQRTEQRDSAMYRCASSASVGDYTFGSGTRLTVV.

The chain employs TRBV7-6 and TRBJ2-7; tentatively, D is TRBD1 (5 bases). V was trimmed by 1 base and J by 5 bases, leaving 12 bases between them. The CDR3 extends over 14 amino acids. Germline CDR1 and CDR2: SGHVS and FNYEAQ. CDR3 amino acids: CASSLEGRSNEQYF. CDR3 nucleotide sequence: TGTGCCAGCAGCTTAGAGGGGCGCAGCAACGAGCAGTACTTC.